This T cell receptor beta chain was recovered during a study of blood T cell repertoires in COVID-19. Study context: Acute and convalescent COVID-19 specimens originated in the United States, Italy and Spain. PBMCs, B-cell-depleted T cells, or T cells were the source of the cDNA or gDNA that made up the material.

Per the study methods: How many nucleated cells were present was estimated from reference gene primer amplification. TCRdb's table, derived via immunoSEQ multiplex PCR, lists solely in-frame clones and lacks some. V and J calls and clone size follow that table, whereas D and trimming were derived from the DNA. Here the sample spans 200,000 to 250,000 clones, around nine tenths being singletons. CDR3 length equals 20 residues. The germline CDR1 and CDR2 sequences are KGHDR and SFDVKD. Losses at the gene ends were 5 bases for V and 0 bases for J; bases not matched to a gene: 18. The sequence derives from a woman in her thirties or forties with acute or convalescent COVID-19. Sequencing was performed on peripheral blood. The chain recombines TRBV24-1 with TRBJ1-5, with 7 bases that match TRBD1. The CDR3 here is CATSVDPRQGGGSSNQPQHF. The CDR3 DNA reads as TGTGCCACCAGTGTCGACCCCCGACAGGGTGGAGGTAGTAGCAATCAGCCCCAGCATTTT.